This T cell receptor beta chain was found in a study of cytomegalovirus exposure and HLA in healthy donors. The V segment lost 10 bases and the J segment 2 bases; nucleotides outside the gene matches: 8. The V gene's germline CDR1 is MDHEN and CDR2 SYDVKM. The CDR3 is made up of 15 amino acids. The PCR made use of 60 Vbeta and 13 Jbeta primers. The method was immunoSEQ multiplex PCR; TCRdb's version includes in-frame clones alone and lacks a portion of them. This sample contains approximately 120,000 clones. The clonotype comes from a woman aged 55-75 years in good health and CMV-seronegative. V usage is TRBV28 and J usage is TRBJ2-6; TRBD2 matches at 7 bases. Sequenced material: PBMCs. The CDR3 region is CATRPGGTGANVLTF. CDR3 in DNA: TGTGCCACCAGACCGGGGGGTACTGGGGCCAACGTCCTGACTTTC.